The 5 T cell receptor beta chains reported below all come from one sample, sequenced in a study of neurological immune-mediated disorders. TCRdb re-derived calls from the 5' RACE reads in MiXCR, one entry per CDR3 protein. The sample contains 25,000 to 35,000 distinct CDR3 sequences, more than 1.3% of which appear only once. Material for sequencing was PBMCs. The receptors come from a woman between 25 and 40 years old with multiple sclerosis.

This clonotype was recorded many times. This sequence joins TRBV5-1 and TRBJ2-7; 9 nucleotides line up with TRBD1. Looked up from germline, CDR1 is SGHRS and CDR2 is YFSETQ. Losses at the gene ends were 0 bases for V and 4 bases for J; bases not matched to a gene: 5. The CDR3 extends over 15 amino acids. In nucleotides, the CDR3 is TGCGCCAGCAGCTTGGCGGGGACAGGGCCTTACGAGCAGTACTTC. The encoded protein is CASSLAGTGPYEQYF. Full variable domain (remainder filled in from reference TRBV5-1 and TRBJ2-7): KAGVTQTPRYLIKTRGQQVTLSCSPISGHRSVSWYQQTPGQGLQFLFEYFSETQRNKGNFPGRFSGRQFSNSRSEMNVSTLELGDSALYLCASSLAGTGPYEQYFGPGTRLTVT.

This clonotype was seen ten or more times. The J gene is TRBJ1-6, the V gene TRBV7-8; the D gene is possibly TRBD1 (5 bases). Trimming removed 2 bases at V and 9 bases at J, with 20 bases between. Germline CDR1 reads SGHVS; CDR2 reads FQNEAQ. The CDR3 is made up of 17 amino acids. The CDR3 DNA sequence: TGTGCCAGCAGCTTATCTGGTCCCGGGCTGGGGGGTTCACCCCTCCACTTT. Translating gives CASSLSGPGLGGSPLHF. Full variable domain (remainder filled in from reference TRBV7-8 and TRBJ1-6): GAGVSQSPRYKVAKRGQDVALRCDPISGHVSLFWYQQALGQGPEFLTYFQNEAQLDKSGLPSDRFFAERPEGSVSTLKIQRTQQEDSAVYLCASSLSGPGLGGSPLHFGNGTRLTVT.

This clonotype was recorded at least ten times. The chain links TRBV2 to TRBJ1-1; D unresolved. CDR3 length: 11 residues. Germline V gene sequence: CDR1 SNHLY, CDR2 FYNNEI. V was pared by 4 bases and J by 10 bases, with 10 bases between. The CDR3, as DNA: TGTGCCAGCAGTGCTAAGCCGGGAGCTTTCTTT. Encoded protein: CASSAKPGAFF.

This clonotype was seen many times. This sequence joins TRBV7-2 and TRBJ1-1; no clear D gene. V shed 2 bases and J shed 5 bases, with 9 bases lying between them. The V gene's germline CDR1 is SGHTA and CDR2 FQGNSA. The CDR3 contains 13 residues. The DNA of the CDR3 is TGTGCCAGCAGCTTAAGATCGGGGACTGAAGCTTTCTTT. Translation: CASSLRSGTEAFF.

This clonotype appeared many times. The J gene is TRBJ2-3, the V gene TRBV10-3, with TRBD2 identical over 13 bases. V was clipped by 0 bases and J by 15 bases; unmatched bases: 3. This CDR3 region has 13 residues. The germline V gene has CDR1 ENHRY and CDR2 SYGVKD. The CDR3 is CAISESTSGGPYF. CDR3 nucleotide sequence: TGTGCCATCAGTGAGTCGACTAGCGGGGGGCCATATTTT.